The sequence of this T cell receptor (beta chain) was determined in a study of Graves' ophthalmopathy and Graves' hyperthyroidism. Across the whole study: No progression to ophthalmopathy over 18 months defined stable hyperthyroidism.

RNA transcripts were the template, and TCR beta CDR3 regions were amplified from them. The first-round RT-PCR employed HTBI primers together with the Qiagen OneStep RT-PCR kit. A multiplex PCR was then performed as the second round. TCRdb re-analysed the multiplex PCR reads in MiXCR, keeping a single row per CDR3 protein. This repertoire shows some 1.1 million distinct CDR3 sequences, about 35% found once; its top ten account for over 8.5%. This clonotype has at least ten counts. No antigen is known for it. V shed 7 bases and J shed 5 bases, with 14 bases lying between them. The CDR3 is made up of 12 amino acids. In germline, CDR1 is DFQATT, CDR2 SNEGSKA (reference sequence). Study-wide results and caveats: Blood also contained most of the expanded thyroid clonotypes above 0.001 frequency.

Hyperthyroidism patients were newly diagnosed, ill under 2 months, and aged 18 to 65 years. Among the exclusions were patients with other autoimmune diseases, uncontrolled infections, pregnancy or lactation. Source material: peripheral blood or thyroid tissue (not recorded which). This chain joins TRBV20-1 and TRBJ2-5, with D tentatively TRBD2 (6 bases). The clonotype comes from an adult man with Graves' hyperthyroidism. The CDR3 spells CSGRGVGETQYF. The CDR3, as DNA: TGCAGTGGGCGCGGGGTTGGGGAGACCCAGTACTTC.